This is a list of T cell receptor beta chains from one sample in a study of blood T cells in healthy people across ages. TCRdb re-called the 5' RACE reads with MiXCR, one entry per CDR3 protein. The table includes hundreds of thousands of distinct CDR3 sequences, 45% to 70% detected once. The material sequenced was blood. These TCRs come from a man aged 35-49 years in good health. Both conserved end residues are part of each CDR3. The order of the fields is clone size, V gene, D gene, J gene, CDR3 protein, CDR3 DNA. A D gene is named only where the DNA matches it firmly. Clone sizes are given selectively: once, few, many, or a class where the clone is expanded.

>many|TRBV29-1|TRBD1|TRBJ2-1
CSVEDRNEQFF
TGCAGCGTGGAGGACAGGAATGAGCAGTTCTTC
>many|TRBV20-1|.|TRBJ2-3
CSASQPDTQYF
TGCAGTGCTTCCCAGCCAGATACGCAGTATTTT
>.|TRBV12-3/TRBV12-4|TRBD1|TRBJ2-3
CASSSRRTGRSADTQYF
TGTGCCAGCAGTTCCCGTCGGACAGGGAGAAGCGCAGATACGCAGTATTTT
>.|TRBV29-1|TRBD2|TRBJ2-5
CSGSAGTTQETQYF
TGCAGCGGAAGCGCCGGGACTACACAAGAGACCCAGTACTTC
>.|TRBV5-6|.|TRBJ2-4
CASRTRISYGQYF
TGTGCCAGCAGGACAAGAATATCCTACGGGCAGTACTTC
>.|TRBV20-1|TRBD2|TRBJ2-1
CSAAPRGGRSRNEQFF
TGCAGTGCTGCCCCACGGGGCGGGAGATCAAGAAATGAGCAGTTCTTC
>once|TRBV5-6|TRBD1|TRBJ2-2
CASSLAGTGRTGELFF
TGTGCCAGCAGCTTGGCCGGGACAGGACGCACCGGGGAGCTGTTTTTT
>once|TRBV10-3|TRBD1|TRBJ1-6
CAISGQGNSPLHF
TGTGCCATCTCCGGACAGGGGAATTCACCCCTCCACTTT
>.|TRBV11-3|.|TRBJ2-3
CASSPGRWRVADTQYF
TGTGCCAGCAGCCCAGGCCGGTGGCGGGTAGCAGATACGCAGTATTTT
>.|TRBV12-3/TRBV12-4|.|TRBJ2-7
CASSFAGRGGEQYF
TGTGCCAGCAGTTTTGCAGGCAGGGGGGGCGAGCAGTACTTC
>.|TRBV20-1|.|TRBJ2-5
CSASRPRGGRETQYF
TGCAGTGCTAGTCGCCCTAGGGGGGGTAGAGAGACCCAGTACTTC
>.|TRBV2|TRBD2|TRBJ2-1
CAKQGLAGNNEQFF
TGTGCCAAGCAGGGACTAGCGGGGAATAATGAGCAGTTCTTC
>.|TRBV20-1|TRBD2|TRBJ2-1
CSATLAGIYNEQFF
TGCAGTGCTACTCTAGCGGGGATTTACAATGAGCAGTTCTTC
>few|TRBV7-6|.|TRBJ2-3
CASSSRTQYF
TGTGCCAGCAGCTCGCGGACGCAGTATTTT